Included here is one TCR beta chain sequence, with context. Germline V CDR1 and CDR2: KGHDR, SFDVKD. The CDR3 has 16 residues. V trimming: 7 bases; J trimming: 1 base; junction bases outside the gene matches: 10. This sample is drawn from a study of blood T cell repertoires in COVID-19. Study-level information: Samples came from the United States, Italy and Spain, spanning acute and convalescent COVID-19.

Authors' methods: Amplification from reference gene primers served as the basis for estimated nucleated cell counts. Sequencing used immunoSEQ multiplex PCR; TCRdb keeps in-frame clones, though not all of them. V and J calls plus clone size are reproduced from that table; the DNA served to infer D and trimming. The sample includes 200,000 to 300,000 clones, 85% to 90% of them seen just once. The chain joins TRBV24-1 to TRBJ1-2, with 8 bases identical to TRBD1. The TCR originated in a middle-aged woman who had recovered from COVID-19. Specimen: peripheral blood. The CDR3 nucleotides are TGTGCCACCAGCCCAAGCCAGGGGGCCCATAACTATGGCTACACCTTC. This codes for CATSPSQGAHNYGYTF.